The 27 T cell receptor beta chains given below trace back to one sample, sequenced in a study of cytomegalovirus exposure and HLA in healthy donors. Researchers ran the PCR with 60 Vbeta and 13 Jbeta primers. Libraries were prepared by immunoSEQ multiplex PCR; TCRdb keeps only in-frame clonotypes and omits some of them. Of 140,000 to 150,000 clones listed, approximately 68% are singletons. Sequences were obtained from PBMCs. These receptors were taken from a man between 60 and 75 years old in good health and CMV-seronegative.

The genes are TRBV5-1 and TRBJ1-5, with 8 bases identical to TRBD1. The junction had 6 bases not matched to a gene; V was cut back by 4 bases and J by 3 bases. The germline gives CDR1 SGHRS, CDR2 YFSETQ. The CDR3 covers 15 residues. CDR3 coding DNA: TGCGCCAGCAGCCCCGCGGGACAGGACAATCAGCCCCAGCATTTT. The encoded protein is CASSPAGQDNQPQHF.

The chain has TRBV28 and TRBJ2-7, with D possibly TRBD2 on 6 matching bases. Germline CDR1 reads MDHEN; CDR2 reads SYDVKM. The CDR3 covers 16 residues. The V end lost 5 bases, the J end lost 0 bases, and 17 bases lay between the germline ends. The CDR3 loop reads CASSPVGTSFSYEQYF. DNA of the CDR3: TGTGCCAGCAGTCCCGTAGGGACTTCTTTCTCCTACGAGCAGTACTTC.

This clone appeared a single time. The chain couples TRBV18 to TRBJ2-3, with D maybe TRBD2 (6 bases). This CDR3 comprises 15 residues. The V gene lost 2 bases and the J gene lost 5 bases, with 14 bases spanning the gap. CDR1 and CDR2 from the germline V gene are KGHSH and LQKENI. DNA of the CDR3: TGTGCCAGCTCACCAGGGGGGACCCTGGGAGATACGCAGTATTTT. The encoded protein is CASSPGGTLGDTQYF.

In nucleotides, the CDR3 is TGTGCCAGCAGCAAGCAACGGGGCTATGGCTACACCTTC. Amino acids: CASSKQRGYGYTF. The chain employs TRBV6-6 and TRBJ1-2; the D is unclear. Germline CDR1 and CDR2: MNHNY and SVGAGI (reference sequence). The CDR3 length is 13 residues. With 6 bases removed from V and 4 bases from J, the gap between germline ends came to 12 bases.

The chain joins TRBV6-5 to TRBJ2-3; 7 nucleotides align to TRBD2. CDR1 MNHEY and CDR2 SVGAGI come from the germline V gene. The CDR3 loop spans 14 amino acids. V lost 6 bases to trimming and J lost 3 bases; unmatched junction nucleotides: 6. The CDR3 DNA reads TGTGCCAGCAGGCCCGGACTAGGGACAGATACGCAGTATTTT. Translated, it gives CASRPGLGTDTQYF.

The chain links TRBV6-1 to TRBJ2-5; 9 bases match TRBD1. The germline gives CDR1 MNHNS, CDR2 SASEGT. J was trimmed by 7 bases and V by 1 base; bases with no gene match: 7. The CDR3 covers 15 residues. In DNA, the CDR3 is TGTGCCAGCAGTGAAGGGGACAGGGCGTTCGGGACCCAGTACTTC. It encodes CASSEGDRAFGTQYF.

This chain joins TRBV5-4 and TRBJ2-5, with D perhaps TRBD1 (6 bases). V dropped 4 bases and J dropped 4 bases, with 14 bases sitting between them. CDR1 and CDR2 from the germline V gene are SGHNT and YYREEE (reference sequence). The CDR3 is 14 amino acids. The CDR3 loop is CASSLPGTLETQYF. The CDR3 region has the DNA TGTGCCAGCAGCCTCCCCGGGACATTAGAGACCCAGTACTTC. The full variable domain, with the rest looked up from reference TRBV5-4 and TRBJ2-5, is ETGVTQSPTHLIKTRGQQVTLRCSSQSGHNTVSWYQQALGQGPQFIFQYYREEENGRGNFPPRFSGLQFPNYSSELNVNALELDDSALYLCASSLPGTLETQYFGPGTRLLVL.

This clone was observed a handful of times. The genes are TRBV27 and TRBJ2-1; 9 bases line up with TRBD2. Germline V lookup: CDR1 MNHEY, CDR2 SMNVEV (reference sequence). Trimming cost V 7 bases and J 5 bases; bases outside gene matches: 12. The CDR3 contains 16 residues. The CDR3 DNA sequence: TGTGCCAGCACCGTAAGGGCGGGAGGGTGGGACAATGAGCAGTTCTTC. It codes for CASTVRAGGWDNEQFF.

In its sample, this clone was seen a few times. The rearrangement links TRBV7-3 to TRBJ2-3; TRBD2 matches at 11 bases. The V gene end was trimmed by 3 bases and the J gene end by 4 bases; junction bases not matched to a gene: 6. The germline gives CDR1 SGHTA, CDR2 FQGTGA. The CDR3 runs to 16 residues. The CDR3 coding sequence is TGTGCCAGCAGCTTGCTAGCGGGAGGTATGGCAGATACGCAGTATTTT. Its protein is CASSLLAGGMADTQYF.

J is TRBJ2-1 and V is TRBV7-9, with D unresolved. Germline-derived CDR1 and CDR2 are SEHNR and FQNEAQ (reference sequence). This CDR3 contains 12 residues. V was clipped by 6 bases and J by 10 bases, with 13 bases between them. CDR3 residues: CASSQINREQFF. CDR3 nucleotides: TGTGCCAGCAGTCAAATAAACCGGGAGCAGTTCTTC.

The CDR3 region has the DNA TGTGCCAGCAGTGAAAGCAGGGAGACCCAGTACTTC. It translates to CASSESRETQYF. The V call is TRBV6-5, the J call TRBJ2-5; D is undetermined. This CDR3 region has 12 residues. Trimming pared 5 bases from V and 5 bases from J, leaving 9 bases between. CDR1 is MNHEY, CDR2 SVGAGI, per germline.

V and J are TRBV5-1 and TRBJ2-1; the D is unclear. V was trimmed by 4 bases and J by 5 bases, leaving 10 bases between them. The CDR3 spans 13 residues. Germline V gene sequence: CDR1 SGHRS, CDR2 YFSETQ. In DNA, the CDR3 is TGCGCCAGCAGCCTCGGTATGGACAATGAGCAGTTCTTC. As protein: CASSLGMDNEQFF.

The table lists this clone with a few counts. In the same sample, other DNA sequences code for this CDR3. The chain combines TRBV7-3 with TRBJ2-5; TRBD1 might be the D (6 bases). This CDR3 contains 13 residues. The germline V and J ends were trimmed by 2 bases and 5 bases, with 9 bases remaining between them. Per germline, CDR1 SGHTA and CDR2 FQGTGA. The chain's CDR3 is CASSLGGRETQYF. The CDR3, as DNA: TGTGCCAGCAGCTTAGGGGGCCGCGAGACCCAGTACTTC.

CDR3 loop: CASSFFGRARETQYF. Here the CDR3 DNA reads TGTGCCAGCAGTTTTTTTGGGAGGGCCCGGGAGACCCAGTACTTC. The chain has TRBV27 and TRBJ2-5; TRBD2 matches 7 bases. The CDR3 has 15 amino acids. From germline, CDR1 is MNHEY and CDR2 SMNVEV (reference sequence). V was clipped by 3 bases and J by 5 bases; unmatched bases: 9.

The CDR3 region has the DNA TGTGCCAGCAGTTACTCTCTAGCGGGAGGGCGGATCGAGCAGTACTTC. This sequence encodes CASSYSLAGGRIEQYF. The chain is built from TRBV6-5 and TRBJ2-7, with TRBD2 identical over 12 bases. Germline CDR1 is MNHEY and CDR2 is SVGAGI. There are 16 residues in the CDR3. Germline trimming cut 0 bases from V and 6 bases from J; bases unmatched to any gene: 6.

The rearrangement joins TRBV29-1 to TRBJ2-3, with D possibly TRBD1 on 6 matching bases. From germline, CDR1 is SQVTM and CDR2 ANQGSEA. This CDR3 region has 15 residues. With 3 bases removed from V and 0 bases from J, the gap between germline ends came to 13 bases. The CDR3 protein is CSVDPTGISTDTQYF. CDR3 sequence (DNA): TGCAGCGTTGACCCCACAGGGATCAGCACAGATACGCAGTATTTT.

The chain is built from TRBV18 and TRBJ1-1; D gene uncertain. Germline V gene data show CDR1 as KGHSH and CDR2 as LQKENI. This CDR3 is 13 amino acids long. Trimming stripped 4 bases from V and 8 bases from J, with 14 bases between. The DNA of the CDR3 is TGTGCCAGCTCACGGGAGACCCGAGCAGAAGCTTTCTTT. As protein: CASSRETRAEAFF. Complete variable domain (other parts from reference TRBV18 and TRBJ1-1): NAGVMQNPRHLVRRRGQEARLRCSPMKGHSHVYWYRQLPEEGLKFMVYLQKENIIDESGMPKERFSAEFPKEGPSILRIQQVVRGDSAAYFCASSRETRAEAFFGQGTRLTVV.

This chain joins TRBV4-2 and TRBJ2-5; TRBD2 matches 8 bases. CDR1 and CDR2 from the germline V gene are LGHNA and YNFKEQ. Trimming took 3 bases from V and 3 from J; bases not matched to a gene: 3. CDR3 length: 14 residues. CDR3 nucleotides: TGTGCCAGCAGCCAGACTAGCGAAGAAGAGACCCAGTACTTC. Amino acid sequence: CASSQTSEEETQYF.

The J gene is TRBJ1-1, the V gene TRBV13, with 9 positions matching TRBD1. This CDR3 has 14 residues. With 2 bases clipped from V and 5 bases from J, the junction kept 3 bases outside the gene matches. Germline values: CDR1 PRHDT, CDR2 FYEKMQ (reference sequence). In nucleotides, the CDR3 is TGTGCCAGCAGCTTAAGACAGGGGGAAACTGAAGCTTTCTTT. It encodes CASSLRQGETEAFF.

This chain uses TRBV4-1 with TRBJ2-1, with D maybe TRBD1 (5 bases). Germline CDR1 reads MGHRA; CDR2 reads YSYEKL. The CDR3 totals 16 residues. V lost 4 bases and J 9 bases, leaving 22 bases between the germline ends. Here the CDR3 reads CASSPPISGREGEQFF. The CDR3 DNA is TGCGCCAGCAGCCCCCCAATTTCAGGCAGGGAAGGTGAGCAGTTCTTC.

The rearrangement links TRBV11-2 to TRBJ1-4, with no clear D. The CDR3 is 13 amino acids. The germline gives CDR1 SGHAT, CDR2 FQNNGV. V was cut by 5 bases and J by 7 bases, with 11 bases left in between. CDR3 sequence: CASSPSLVEKLFF. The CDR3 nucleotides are TGTGCCAGCAGCCCCTCCCTCGTTGAAAAACTGTTTTTT.

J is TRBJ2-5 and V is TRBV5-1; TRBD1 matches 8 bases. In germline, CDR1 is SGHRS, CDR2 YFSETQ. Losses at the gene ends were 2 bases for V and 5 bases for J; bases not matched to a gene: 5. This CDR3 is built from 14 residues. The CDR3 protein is CASSLQGVDETQYF. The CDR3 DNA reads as TGCGCCAGCAGCTTACAGGGGGTGGATGAGACCCAGTACTTC.

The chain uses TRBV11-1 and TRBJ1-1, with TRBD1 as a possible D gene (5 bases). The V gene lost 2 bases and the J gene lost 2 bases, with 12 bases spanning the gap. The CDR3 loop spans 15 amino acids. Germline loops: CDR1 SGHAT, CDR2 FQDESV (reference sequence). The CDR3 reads CASSLRMGGNTEAFF. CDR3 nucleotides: TGTGCCAGCAGCTTACGGATGGGGGGTAACACTGAAGCTTTCTTT.

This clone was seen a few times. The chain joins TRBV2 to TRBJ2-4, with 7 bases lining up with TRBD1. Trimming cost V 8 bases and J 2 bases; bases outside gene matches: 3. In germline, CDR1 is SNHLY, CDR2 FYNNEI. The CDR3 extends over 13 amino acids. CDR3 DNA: TGTGCCAGCCTGACAGGGACCAAAAACATTCAGTACTTC. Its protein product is CASLTGTKNIQYF.

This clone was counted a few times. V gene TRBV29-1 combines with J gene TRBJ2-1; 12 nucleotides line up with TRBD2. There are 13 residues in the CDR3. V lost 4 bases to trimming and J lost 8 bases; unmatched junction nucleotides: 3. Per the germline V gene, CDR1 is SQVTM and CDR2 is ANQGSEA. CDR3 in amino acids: CSVATSGSDEQFF. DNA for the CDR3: TGCAGCGTTGCGACTAGCGGGAGCGATGAGCAGTTCTTC.

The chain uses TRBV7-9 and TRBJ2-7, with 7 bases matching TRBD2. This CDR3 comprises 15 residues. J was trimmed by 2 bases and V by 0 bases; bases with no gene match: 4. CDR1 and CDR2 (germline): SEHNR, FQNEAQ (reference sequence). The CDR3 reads CASSLAPSGPYEQYF. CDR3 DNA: TGTGCCAGCAGCTTAGCTCCTAGCGGACCCTACGAGCAGTACTTC.

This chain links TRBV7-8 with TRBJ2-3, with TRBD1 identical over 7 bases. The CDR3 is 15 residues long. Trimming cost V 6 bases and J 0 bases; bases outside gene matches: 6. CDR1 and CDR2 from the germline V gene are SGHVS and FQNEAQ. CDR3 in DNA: TGTGCCAGCAGTCCAGGGGGATCTAGCACAGATACGCAGTATTTT. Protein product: CASSPGGSSTDTQYF.